Sequencing of this T cell receptor beta chain was carried out in a study of cytomegalovirus exposure and HLA in healthy donors. CDR3 size: 14 residues. V lost 4 bases and J 8 bases, leaving 18 bases between the germline ends. In germline, CDR1 is SGHNT, CDR2 YYREEE (reference sequence). The data were produced by immunoSEQ multiplex PCR, yet TCRdb's version contains in-frame clones alone and is incomplete. The sample has fewer than 350,000 clones; approximately 88% are singletons. The V call is TRBV5-4, the J call TRBJ1-2; a possible D gene is TRBD1 (6 bases). The TCR was taken from a woman younger than 30 in good health and CMV-seronegative. Sequencing was performed on PBMCs. This CDR3 is CASSPNREGRGYTF. The CDR3 coding sequence is TGTGCCAGCAGCCCAAACAGGGAAGGTCGAGGCTACACCTTC.